The clone carrying this TCR beta chain was found a few times. The antigen is unknown. The CDR3 totals 14 residues. Per germline, CDR1 SEHNR and CDR2 FQNEAQ (reference sequence). V gave up 4 bases and J gave up 7 bases, with 14 bases separating them. The sample originates from a study of early T cells in non-severe SARS-CoV-2 infection. Study overall: Sequencing targeted bulk RNA from unsorted whole blood, leaving chains unpaired. Study results and limitations: Comparison of clonotypes with VDJdb favored anti-spike CD8 responses while missing private and CD4 specificities.

Unique molecular identifiers tagged individual cDNA molecules. One entry per CDR3 protein, called by TCRdb with MiXCR from the 5' RACE reads. This sample has over 45,000 distinct CDR3 sequences, with under 12% found just once. The rearrangement joins TRBV7-9 to TRBJ1-5; D perhaps matches TRBD1 (6 bases). This sequence was found in an adult who was a healthcare worker with PCR-confirmed SARS-CoV-2 infection or an uninfected control (not recorded which). Sequenced material: whole blood. The CDR3 coding sequence is TGTGCCAGCAGCTCCGAGGGGGTCGGGCAGCCCCAGCATTTT. Translated, it gives CASSSEGVGQPQHF.